Below, 15 T cell receptor beta chains from the same sample are listed, as sequenced in a study of response to subunit inactivated influenza vaccine. TCRdb analysed the RT-PCR reads with MiXCR anew, one entry per CDR3 protein. Of 500,000 to 750,000 distinct CDR3 sequences listed, around 15% are singletons. This specimen consisted of PBMCs from blood, obtained less than 13 days after vaccination. These receptor sequences come from a man over 45 who received an inactivated influenza vaccine.

The chain has TRBV29-1 and TRBJ2-7; the match to TRBD1 covers 7 bases. Germline V lookup: CDR1 SQVTM, CDR2 ANQGSEA. The V segment lost 6 bases and the J segment 0 bases; nucleotides outside the gene matches: 14. The CDR3 has 16 residues. The CDR3 loop reads CSVGTSGQRSSYEQYF. The DNA for the CDR3 is TGCAGCGTAGGGACATCGGGACAGCGGAGCTCCTACGAGCAGTACTTC.

The V and J genes are TRBV5-8 and TRBJ2-3; D is unclear. Germline loops: CDR1 SGHTS, CDR2 YDEGEE. CDR3 size: 14 residues. Deletions cut 4 bases from V and 5 bases from J, with 14 bases between. CDR3 in DNA: TGTGCCAGCAGCCTCTACACCTGGGGAGATACGCAGTATTTT. This encodes CASSLYTWGDTQYF.

The gene calls are TRBV10-3 and TRBJ2-7; D unclear. CDR3 length: 16 amino acids. The V gene lost 8 bases and the J gene lost 0 bases, with 20 bases spanning the gap. Germline V gene data show CDR1 as ENHRY and CDR2 as SYGVKD. The chain's CDR3 is CAIPLTAPIPSYEQYF. CDR3 bases: TGTGCCATCCCACTGACGGCCCCTATTCCCTCCTACGAGCAGTACTTC.

This clonotype was recorded a few times. This rearrangement joins TRBV5-1 to TRBJ1-1; maybe TRBD1 (6 bases). Germline V lookup: CDR1 SGHRS, CDR2 YFSETQ. The CDR3 totals 14 residues. The V end was cut by 3 bases, the J end by 6 bases, with 15 bases between. The CDR3 spells CASSSRGNHPEAFF. CDR3 DNA: TGCGCCAGCAGCTCCAGGGGAAATCATCCTGAAGCTTTCTTT.

The CDR3: CASSLGMSRNTIYF. For the CDR3, the DNA is TGTGCCAGCAGCTTAGGGATGAGCCGAAACACCATATATTTT. The chain couples TRBV13 to TRBJ1-3, with D unclear. The length of the CDR3 is 14 residues. The V gene lost 0 bases and the J gene lost 5 bases, with 8 bases spanning the gap. Germline V lookup: CDR1 PRHDT, CDR2 FYEKMQ (reference sequence).

V usage is TRBV12-2 and J usage is TRBJ1-1. TRBV12-2 is shown as a pseudogene. The CDR3 runs 14 residues. The CDR3 here is CASRLANGHGVAFF. CDR3 nucleotides: TGTGCAAGTCGCTTAGCGAATGGGCACGGGGTAGCTTTCTTT.

The table lists this clonotype with a few counts. This chain connects TRBV20-1 to TRBJ1-4, with TRBD1 as a possible D gene (5 bases). Germline CDR1 DFQATT, CDR2 SNEGSKA (reference sequence). V shed 0 bases and J shed 14 bases, with 10 bases lying between them. CDR3 length equals 11 residues. The DNA of the CDR3 is TGCAGTGCTAGAGATGGGAGGGACCTGTTTTTT. Amino acid sequence: CSARDGRDLFF.

CDR3 in DNA: TGTGCCAGCAGTTTCCCGCCGGGACTAGCGGGGGACACAGATACGCAGTATTTT. This sequence encodes CASSFPPGLAGDTDTQYF. The V call is TRBV12-3 or TRBV12-4, the J call TRBJ2-3; 14 nucleotides match TRBD2. Trimming removed 3 bases from V and 2 bases from J; junction bases left unmatched: 7. The CDR3 length is 18 residues.

Only a few counts were recorded for this clonotype. The chain employs TRBV7-9 and TRBJ2-7, with D tentatively TRBD1 or TRBD2 (6 bases each). Trimming cost V 0 bases and J 3 bases, with 9 bases left between them. CDR3 length: 14 amino acids. Germline V lookup: CDR1 SEHNR, CDR2 FQNEAQ (reference sequence). As DNA, the CDR3 is TGTGCCAGCAGCTTAGCGGGGGGCGGCTACGAGCAGTACTTC. This encodes CASSLAGGGYEQYF.

The chain joins TRBV5-1 to TRBJ2-3; a weak D match, TRBD1 (6 bases). Germline V CDR1 and CDR2: SGHRS, YFSETQ. V shed 1 base and J shed 6 bases, with 12 bases lying between them. The CDR3 is 14 residues long. As DNA, the CDR3 is TGCGCCAGCAGCTTGAAGGGCAGGGGCGATACGCAGTATTTT. Its translation is CASSLKGRGDTQYF.

V gene TRBV7-2 combines with J gene TRBJ2-4; D gene uncertain. Germline V lookup: CDR1 SGHTA, CDR2 FQGNSA. This CDR3 region has 15 residues. Trimming removed 0 bases at V and 6 bases at J, with 12 bases between. CDR3 in DNA: TGTGCCAGCAGCTTAGCAGGGTTCCGTGGAAACATTCAGTACTTC. Amino acids: CASSLAGFRGNIQYF.

V and J are TRBV14 and TRBJ2-1; no reliable D call. CDR1 is SGHDN and CDR2 is FVKESK in the germline V gene. CDR3 length: 17 amino acids. Deletions cut 0 bases from V and 0 bases from J, with 12 bases between. This chain's CDR3 is CASSQENGITSYNEQFF. CDR3 nucleotide sequence: TGTGCCAGCAGCCAAGAAAATGGGATTACCTCCTACAATGAGCAGTTCTTC.

The chain combines TRBV6-7 with TRBJ2-7; perhaps TRBD2 as D (8 bases). TRBV6-7 is assigned to the ORF class and has an uncertain function. The CDR3 totals 17 residues. The CDR3 is CASMPGGGWGPSYEQYF. DNA of the CDR3: TGTGCTAGTATGCCGGGAGGGGGCTGGGGACCGTCCTACGAGCAGTACTTC.

This clonotype was seen a few times. This rearrangement joins TRBV20-1 to TRBJ2-1; 7 positions agree with TRBD2. The J segment lost 14 bases and the V segment lost 3 bases, leaving 10 bases of the junction unmatched. This CDR3 spans 12 amino acids. The germline CDR1 and CDR2 sequences are DFQATT and SNEGSKA (reference sequence). CDR3 nucleotide sequence: TGCAGTGCTAGGGATAGCGGGCGGATGGAGTTCTTC. As protein: CSARDSGRMEFF.

In its sample, this clonotype was seen many times. The gene calls are TRBV10-3 and TRBJ1-6; 7 nucleotides align to TRBD1. Germline V gene sequence: CDR1 ENHRY, CDR2 SYGVKD. V lost 7 bases to trimming and J lost 10 bases; unmatched junction nucleotides: 7. The CDR3 loop spans 13 amino acids. The CDR3 nucleotides are TGTGCCATCAATCAGGGGGACATCTCACCCCTCCACTTT. It translates to CAINQGDISPLHF.